The 17 T cell receptor beta chains given below trace back to one sample, sequenced in a study of blood T cell repertoires in COVID-19 (dated by TCRdb to 2019 to 2021). To prepare the library, the immunoSEQ multiplex PCR assay was applied. As stored in TCRdb, this immuneACCESS dataset retains in-frame rearrangements with V and J assigned. A fraction of the clones does not appear; measured against another copy, unresolved V genes explain less than half of the discrepancy, and the remainder lacks a known reason. The sample table holds tens of thousands of clones, of which about four fifths were seen once. The biggest ten clones account for roughly 6.3% of the sample. Sample: peripheral blood. These receptor sequences come from a man between 65 and 85 years old with COVID-19, enrolled during active disease.

The chain has TRBV6-5 and TRBJ2-1; no reliable D call. The CDR3 has 13 residues. Germline CDR1 reads MNHEY; CDR2 reads SVGAGI. The CDR3 here is CAVVSPSYNEQFF. CDR3 bases: TGTGCAGTAGTTTCGCCGTCCTACAATGAGCAGTTCTTC.

The chain uses TRBV7-8 and TRBJ2-7; D is undetermined. V lost 1 base and J 4 bases, leaving 14 bases between the germline ends. Germline-derived CDR1 and CDR2 are SGHVS and FQNEAQ. The CDR3 runs to 15 residues. The CDR3 region is CASSLGSVSVYEQYF. CDR3 nucleotide sequence: TGTGCCAGCAGCTTAGGGTCAGTATCAGTTTACGAGCAGTACTTC.

The chain is built from TRBV28 and TRBJ1-1, with no clear D. CDR3 size: 10 residues. The V gene's germline CDR1 is MDHEN and CDR2 SYDVKM. The germline V and J ends were trimmed by 8 bases and 12 bases, with 13 bases remaining between them. Here the CDR3 DNA reads TGTGCCAGCCACTTGAGGATACCTTTCTTT. It encodes CASHLRIPFF.

This chain connects TRBV7-8 to TRBJ2-7; 10 bases fit TRBD1. The trim removed 7 bases at V and 6 bases at J, leaving 15 bases unmatched. CDR3 length: 16 amino acids. Germline V gives CDR1 SGHVS, CDR2 FQNEAQ. CDR3 sequence: CASTLRGDRGRGEQYF. The CDR3 DNA reads as TGTGCCAGCACCCTAAGAGGGGACAGGGGAAGGGGCGAGCAGTACTTC. The variable domain in full, with the rest retrieved from reference TRBV7-8 and TRBJ2-7, is GAGVSQSPRYKVAKRGQDVALRCDPISGHVSLFWYQQALGQGPEFLTYFQNEAQLDKSGLPSDRFFAERPEGSVSTLKIQRTQQEDSAVYLCASTLRGDRGRGEQYFGPGTRLTVT.

The chain uses TRBV27 and TRBJ2-3; 11 positions match TRBD1. The V and J ends lost 5 bases and 10 bases, in that order; junction bases with no gene match: 17. CDR1 is MNHEY, CDR2 SMNVEV, per germline (reference sequence). The CDR3 runs to 17 residues. DNA for the CDR3: TGTGCCAGCAGTCAAACATCTGGGACAGGGGGATTGGGTGCGCAGTATTTT. It codes for CASSQTSGTGGLGAQYF.

This clone has just a few counts. The V call is TRBV11-3, the J call TRBJ2-3; 9 bases map to TRBD2. The CDR3 has 17 residues. The J segment lost 0 bases and the V segment lost 2 bases, leaving 6 bases of the junction unmatched. Germline V gene sequence: CDR1 SGHNT, CDR2 YENEEA. The CDR3 nucleotides are TGTGCCAGCAGCTTATCTTCGCTAGCGGGGAGCACAGATACGCAGTATTTT. Protein sequence: CASSLSSLAGSTDTQYF.

This clone was detected a few times. The genes are TRBV7-2 and TRBJ1-5; D gene uncertain. The germline V gene has CDR1 SGHTA and CDR2 FQGNSA. The CDR3 extends over 13 amino acids. The ends were cut back, 0 bases at V and 9 bases at J, with 9 bases in the middle. CDR3 coding DNA: TGTGCCAGCAGCTTAGCTCGCGGGTGGCCCCAGCATTTT. As protein: CASSLARGWPQHF. Full variable domain (remainder filled in from reference TRBV7-2 and TRBJ1-5): GAGVSQSPSNKVTEKGKDVELRCDPISGHTALYWYRQSLGQGLEFLIYFQGNSAPDKSGLPSDRFSAERTGGSVSTLTIQRTQQEDSAVYLCASSLARGWPQHFGDGTRLSIL.

The chain carries TRBV29-1 and TRBJ2-1; perhaps TRBD1 as D (5 bases). This CDR3 is built from 13 residues. Looked up from germline, CDR1 is SQVTM and CDR2 is ANQGSEA. The V end lost 5 bases, the J end lost 0 bases, and 8 bases lay between the germline ends. The CDR3 DNA sequence: TGCAGCGTTAGACAGACCTCCTACAATGAGCAGTTCTTC. Amino acids: CSVRQTSYNEQFF.

In regard to this clone: Relative to the germline gene, one junction end is altered; a read error may explain this. The chain recombines TRBV2 with TRBJ1-6, with D possibly TRBD1 on 5 matching bases. The germline V gene has CDR1 SNHLY and CDR2 FYNNEI. The CDR3 is 12 residues long. In nucleotides, the CDR3 is TGTGCCAGCAGTGAAGTGGGGGGACGCGGGAACTTT. This codes for CASSEVGGRGNF.

The V gene is TRBV7-2, the J gene TRBJ2-7; TRBD2 agrees at 7 bases. The germline V gene encodes CDR1 SGHTA and CDR2 FQGNSA. There are 14 residues in the CDR3. Losses at the gene ends were 5 bases for V and 4 bases for J; bases not matched to a gene: 8. The CDR3 sequence: CASSLPGLTYEQYF. CDR3 DNA: TGTGCCAGCAGCCTCCCGGGACTAACTTACGAGCAGTACTTC.

This rearrangement joins TRBV7-9 to TRBJ2-7; 8 positions match TRBD2. This CDR3 is built from 16 residues. The trim removed 4 bases at V and 2 bases at J, leaving 10 bases unmatched. CDR1 is SEHNR and CDR2 is FQNEAQ in the germline V gene (reference sequence). In DNA, the CDR3 is TGTGCCAGCAGCTACTTTAGCGGGACTCGCGCCTACGAGCAGTACTTC. It translates to CASSYFSGTRAYEQYF.

This rearrangement joins TRBV4-1 to TRBJ2-3, with TRBD2 identical over 9 bases. CDR3 length: 17 residues. Germline V lookup: CDR1 MGHRA, CDR2 YSYEKL. Trimming at V came to 2 bases and at J to 3 bases, leaving 9 bases not matched to a gene. CDR3 nucleotide sequence: TGCGCCAGCAGCCAATCCCACGCTAGCGGGGAAACAGATACGCAGTATTTT. As protein: CASSQSHASGETDTQYF.

The chain employs TRBV29-1 and TRBJ1-1, with no clear D. Trimming took off 7 bases at V and 3 bases at J, with 15 bases between the two ends. This CDR3 region has 13 residues. Germline V gene sequence: CDR1 SQVTM, CDR2 ANQGSEA. CDR3 protein: CSARHSSDTEAFF. The CDR3 coding sequence is TGCAGCGCTCGACACTCCTCGGACACTGAAGCTTTCTTT.

This clone was seen a few times. This sample also contains other DNA sequences that code for the same CDR3. J is TRBJ2-7 and V is TRBV19, with 11 nucleotides matching TRBD2. The CDR3 is made up of 15 amino acids. V shed 3 bases, J shed 2 bases, and the junction held 3 bases outside the gene matches. CDR1 LNHDA and CDR2 SQIVND come from the germline V gene (reference sequence). In nucleotides, the CDR3 is TGTGCCAGTAGTATCGGACTAGCGGGCGCCTACGAGCAGTACTTC. Translation: CASSIGLAGAYEQYF.

This clone was counted many times. This chain uses TRBV7-9 with TRBJ1-5; 7 nucleotides align to TRBD1. CDR1 and CDR2 from the germline V gene are SEHNR and FQNEAQ (reference sequence). This CDR3 spans 14 amino acids. The V and J ends lost 2 bases and 4 bases, in that order; junction bases with no gene match: 2. CDR3 in DNA: TGTGCCAGCAGCTTAACAGGGGATAATCAGCCCCAGCATTTT. As protein: CASSLTGDNQPQHF.

The V call is TRBV12-3 or TRBV12-4, the J call TRBJ2-4, with no clear D. The CDR3 is 13 amino acids. V was pared by 5 bases and J by 0 bases, with 5 bases between. The CDR3 region has the DNA TGTGCCAGCAGTACTGGAGCCAAAAACATTCAGTACTTC. This gives the protein CASSTGAKNIQYF.

This rearrangement joins TRBV28 to TRBJ1-2; 8 positions match TRBD1. CDR1 MDHEN and CDR2 SYDVKM come from the germline V gene. Trimming at V came to 4 bases and at J to 3 bases, leaving 7 bases not matched to a gene. The CDR3 contains 15 residues. The CDR3 loop is CASSSQGGGDYGYTF. DNA for the CDR3: TGTGCCAGCAGTTCACAGGGGGGAGGGGACTATGGCTACACCTTC.